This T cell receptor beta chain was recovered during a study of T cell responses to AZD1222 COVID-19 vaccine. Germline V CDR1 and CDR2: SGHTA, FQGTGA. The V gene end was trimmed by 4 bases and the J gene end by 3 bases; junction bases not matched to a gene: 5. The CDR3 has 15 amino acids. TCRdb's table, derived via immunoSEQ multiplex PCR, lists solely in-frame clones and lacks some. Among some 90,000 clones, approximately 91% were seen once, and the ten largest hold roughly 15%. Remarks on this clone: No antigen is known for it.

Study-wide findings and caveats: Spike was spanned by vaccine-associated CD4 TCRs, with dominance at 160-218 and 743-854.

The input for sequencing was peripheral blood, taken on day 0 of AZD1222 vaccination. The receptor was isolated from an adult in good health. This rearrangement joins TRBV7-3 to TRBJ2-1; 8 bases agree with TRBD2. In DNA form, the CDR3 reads TGTGCCAGCAGCTGGGTCGCGGGGGGCTACAATGAGCAGTTCTTC. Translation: CASSWVAGGYNEQFF.